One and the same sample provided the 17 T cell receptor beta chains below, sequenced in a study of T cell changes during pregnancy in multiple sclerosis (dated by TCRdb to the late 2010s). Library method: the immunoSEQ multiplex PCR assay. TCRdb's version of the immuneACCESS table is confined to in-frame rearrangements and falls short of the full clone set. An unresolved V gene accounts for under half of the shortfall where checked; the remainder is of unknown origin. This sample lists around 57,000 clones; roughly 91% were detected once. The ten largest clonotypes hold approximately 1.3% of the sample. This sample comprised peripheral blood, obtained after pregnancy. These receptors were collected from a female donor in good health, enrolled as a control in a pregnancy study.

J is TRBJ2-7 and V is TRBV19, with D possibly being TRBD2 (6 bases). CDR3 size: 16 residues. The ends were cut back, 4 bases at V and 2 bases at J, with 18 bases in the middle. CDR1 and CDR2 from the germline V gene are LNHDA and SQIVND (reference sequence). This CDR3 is CASSTRLVGRTYEQYF. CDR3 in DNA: TGTGCCAGTAGTACCCGGTTGGTGGGGAGGACCTACGAGCAGTACTTC.

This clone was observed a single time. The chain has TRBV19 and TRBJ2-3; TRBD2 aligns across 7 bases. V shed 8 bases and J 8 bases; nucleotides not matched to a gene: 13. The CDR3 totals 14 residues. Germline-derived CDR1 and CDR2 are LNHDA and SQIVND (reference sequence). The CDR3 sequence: CASGEAGVIGTQYF. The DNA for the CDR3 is TGTGCCAGTGGCGAGGCGGGGGTTATTGGTACGCAGTATTTT.

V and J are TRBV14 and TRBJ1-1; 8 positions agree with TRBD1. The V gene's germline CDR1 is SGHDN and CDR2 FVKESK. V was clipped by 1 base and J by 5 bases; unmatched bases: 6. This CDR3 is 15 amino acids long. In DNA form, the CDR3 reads TGTGCCAGCAGCCAAGGGGTCAGGGGGCGGACTGAAGCTTTCTTT. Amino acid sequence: CASSQGVRGRTEAFF.

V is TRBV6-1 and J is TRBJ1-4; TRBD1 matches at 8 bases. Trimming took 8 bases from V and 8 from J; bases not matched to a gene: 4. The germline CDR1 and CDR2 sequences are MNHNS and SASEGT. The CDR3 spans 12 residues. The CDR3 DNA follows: TGTGCCAGCGAACAGGGGGACGAAAAACTGTTTTTT. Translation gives CASEQGDEKLFF.

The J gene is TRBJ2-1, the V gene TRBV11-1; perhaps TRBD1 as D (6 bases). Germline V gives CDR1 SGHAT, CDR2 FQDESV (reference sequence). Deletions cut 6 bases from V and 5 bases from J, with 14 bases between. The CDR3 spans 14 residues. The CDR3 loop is CASRWTAGDNEQFF. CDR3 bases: TGTGCCAGCAGATGGACAGCCGGAGACAATGAGCAGTTCTTC.

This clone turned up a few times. The CDR3 DNA follows: TGTGCCAGTAGTATTCGGGTAGACTATGGCTACACCTTC. It specifies CASSIRVDYGYTF. This rearrangement joins TRBV19 to TRBJ1-2; D remains unclear. Deletions cut 3 bases from V and 3 bases from J, with 8 bases between. The V gene's germline CDR1 is LNHDA and CDR2 SQIVND (reference sequence). The CDR3 spans 13 residues. Filled out from reference TRBV19 and TRBJ1-2, the complete variable domain reads DGGITQSPKYLFRKEGQNVTLSCEQNLNHDAMYWYRQDPGQGLRLIYYSQIVNDFQKGDIAEGYSVSREKKESFPLTVTSAQKNPTAFYLCASSIRVDYGYTFGSGTRLTVV.

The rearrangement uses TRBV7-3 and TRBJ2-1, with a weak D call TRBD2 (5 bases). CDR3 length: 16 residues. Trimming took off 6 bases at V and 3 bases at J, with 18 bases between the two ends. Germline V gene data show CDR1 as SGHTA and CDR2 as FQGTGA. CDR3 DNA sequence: TGTGCCAGCAGTCCGGACTCGTTGGGGAACTACAATGAGCAGTTCTTC. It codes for CASSPDSLGNYNEQFF.

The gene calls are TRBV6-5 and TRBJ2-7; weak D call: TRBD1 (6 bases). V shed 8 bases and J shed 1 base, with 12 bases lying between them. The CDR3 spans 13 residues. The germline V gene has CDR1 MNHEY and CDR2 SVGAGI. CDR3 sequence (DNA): TGTGCCAGCGCCCGGGACACGTCCTACGAGCAGTACTTC. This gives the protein CASARDTSYEQYF.

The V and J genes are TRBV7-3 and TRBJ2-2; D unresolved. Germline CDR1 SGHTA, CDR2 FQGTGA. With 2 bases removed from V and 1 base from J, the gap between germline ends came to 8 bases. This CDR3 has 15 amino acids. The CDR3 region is CASSLWAGNTGELFF. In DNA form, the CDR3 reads TGTGCCAGCAGCTTATGGGCAGGGAACACCGGGGAGCTGTTTTTT.

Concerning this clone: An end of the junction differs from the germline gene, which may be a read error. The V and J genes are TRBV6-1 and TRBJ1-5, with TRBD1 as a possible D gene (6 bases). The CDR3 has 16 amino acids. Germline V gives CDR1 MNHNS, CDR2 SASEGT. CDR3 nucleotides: TGTGCCAGCAGGGAAGCGGACAGCCATAGCAATCAGCCCCAGCATTTT. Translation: CASREADSHSNQPQHF.

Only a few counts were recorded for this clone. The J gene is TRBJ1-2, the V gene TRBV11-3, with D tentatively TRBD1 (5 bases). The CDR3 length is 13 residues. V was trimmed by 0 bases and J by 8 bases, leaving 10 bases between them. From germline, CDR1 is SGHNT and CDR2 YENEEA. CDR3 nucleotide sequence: TGTGCCAGCAGCTTAGAACAGGCGTGGGGCTACACCTTC. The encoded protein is CASSLEQAWGYTF.

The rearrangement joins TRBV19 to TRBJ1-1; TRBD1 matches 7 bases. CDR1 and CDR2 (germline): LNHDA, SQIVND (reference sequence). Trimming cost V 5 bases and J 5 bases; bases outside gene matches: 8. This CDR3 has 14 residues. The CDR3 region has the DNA TGTGCCAGTAGTGAGACAGGGAGTCTTACTGAAGCTTTCTTT. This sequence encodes CASSETGSLTEAFF.

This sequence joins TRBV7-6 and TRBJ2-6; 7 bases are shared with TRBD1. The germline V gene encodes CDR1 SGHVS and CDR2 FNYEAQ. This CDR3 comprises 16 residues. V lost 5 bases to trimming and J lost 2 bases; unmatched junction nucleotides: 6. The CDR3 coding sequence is TGTGCCAGCAGCCTCCGGGGACAGCCTGGGGCCAACGTCCTGACTTTC. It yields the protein CASSLRGQPGANVLTF.

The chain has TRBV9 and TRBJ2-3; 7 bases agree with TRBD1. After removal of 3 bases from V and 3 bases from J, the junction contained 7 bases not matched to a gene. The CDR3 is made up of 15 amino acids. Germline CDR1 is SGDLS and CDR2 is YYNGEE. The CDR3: CASSGSQGSTDTQYF. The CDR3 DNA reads TGTGCCAGCAGCGGCTCACAGGGGAGTACAGATACGCAGTATTTT.

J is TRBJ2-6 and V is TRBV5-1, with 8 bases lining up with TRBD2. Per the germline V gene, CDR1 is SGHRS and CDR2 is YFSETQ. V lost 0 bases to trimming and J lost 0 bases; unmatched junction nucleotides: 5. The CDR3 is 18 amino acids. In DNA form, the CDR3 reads TGCGCCAGCAGCTTGGAACGCGGGGGGCCCTCTGGGGCCAACGTCCTGACTTTC. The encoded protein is CASSLERGGPSGANVLTF.

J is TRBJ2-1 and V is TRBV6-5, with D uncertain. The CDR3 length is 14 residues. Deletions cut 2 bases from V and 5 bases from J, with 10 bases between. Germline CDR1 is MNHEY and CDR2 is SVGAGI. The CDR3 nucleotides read TGTGCCAGCAGTTACCGCGCTAGTAACAATGAGCAGTTCTTC. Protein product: CASSYRASNNEQFF.

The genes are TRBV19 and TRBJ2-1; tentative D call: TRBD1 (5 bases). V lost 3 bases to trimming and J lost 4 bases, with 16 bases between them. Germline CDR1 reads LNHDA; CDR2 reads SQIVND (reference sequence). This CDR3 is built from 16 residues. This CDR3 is CASSISSRQGYNEQFF. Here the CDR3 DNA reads TGTGCCAGTAGTATTAGTTCCCGCCAGGGTTACAATGAGCAGTTCTTC. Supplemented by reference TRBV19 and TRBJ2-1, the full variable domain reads DGGITQSPKYLFRKEGQNVTLSCEQNLNHDAMYWYRQDPGQGLRLIYYSQIVNDFQKGDIAEGYSVSREKKESFPLTVTSAQKNPTAFYLCASSISSRQGYNEQFFGPGTRLTVL.